The 14 T cell receptor beta chains listed next were all sequenced from one sample in a study of OX40 agonist ivuxolimab in advanced cancers. Some clones are missing from TCRdb's copy, which holds only in-frame ones; the method was immunoSEQ multiplex PCR. The table shows tens of thousands of clones, with 70% to 90% occurring only once. The sequenced sample was CD4+ or CD8+ T cells sorted from blood, obtained in a trial of the OX40 agonist ivuxolimab. The receptors derive from an adult with an advanced solid tumor such as melanoma, head and neck, liver or kidney cancer.

The J gene is TRBJ2-4, the V gene TRBV7-3; a possible D gene is TRBD2 (5 bases). Germline V CDR1 and CDR2: SGHTA, FQGTGA. Trimming pared 9 bases from V and 1 base from J, leaving 13 bases between. CDR3 length: 14 residues. CDR3 sequence: CASTRLAAKNIQYF. In DNA form, the CDR3 reads TGTGCCAGTACACGCTTAGCGGCCAAAAACATTCAGTACTTC.

The chain carries TRBV27 and TRBJ2-7, with D possibly called TRBD1 or TRBD2 (5 bases each). The CDR3 covers 14 residues. The germline V gene encodes CDR1 MNHEY and CDR2 SMNVEV (reference sequence). V lost 2 bases to trimming and J lost 3 bases, with 11 bases between them. The CDR3 DNA reads as TGTGCCAGCAGTTTAGCAACGGGGCACTACGAGCAGTACTTC. Encoded protein: CASSLATGHYEQYF.

J is TRBJ2-7 and V is TRBV6-6; D may be TRBD1 or TRBD2 (5 bases each). Germline CDR1 MNHNY, CDR2 SVGAGI (reference sequence). V lost 0 bases, J lost 6 bases, and 15 bases lay in between. This CDR3 spans 15 amino acids. Here the CDR3 DNA reads TGTGCCAGCAGTTACTCGCCAGAGGGGTCCGGCGAGCAGTACTTC. This sequence encodes CASSYSPEGSGEQYF.

V and J are TRBV21-1 and TRBJ2-4; no check of the table's D call, TRBD2, against the DNA was made. TRBV21-1 is designated a pseudogene. The CDR3 runs 17 residues. CDR3 bases: TGTGCCAGCAGCAACTTTCGGGGGGGACTAGCCAAAAACATTCAGTACTTC. Residues: CASSNFRGGLAKNIQYF.

The chain carries TRBV7-8 and TRBJ1-4, with D unclear. The CDR3 contains 15 residues. With 8 bases removed from V and 8 bases from J, the gap between germline ends came to 21 bases. Germline V gives CDR1 SGHVS, CDR2 FQNEAQ. The CDR3 spells CASGRFEGSLEKLFF. The CDR3 bases are TGTGCCAGCGGGCGCTTCGAGGGCTCTTTAGAAAAACTGTTTTTT.

The gene calls are TRBV6-1 and TRBJ1-1; D is unclear. Germline-derived CDR1 and CDR2 are MNHNS and SASEGT. Trimming took 6 bases from V and 3 from J, leaving 11 bases between them. The CDR3 consists of 13 residues. DNA of the CDR3: TGTGCCAGCAGCTGGACCGAGTACACTGAAGCTTTCTTT. Translation: CASSWTEYTEAFF.

CDR3 region: CASRGQNTGELFF. CDR3 in DNA: TGCGCCAGCAGAGGACAGAACACCGGGGAGCTGTTTTTT. The V and J genes are TRBV4-1 and TRBJ2-2; TRBD1 is a possible D gene (5 bases). The CDR3 covers 13 residues. The germline V gene has CDR1 MGHRA and CDR2 YSYEKL. Trimming pared 6 bases from V and 1 base from J, leaving 6 bases between.

This chain connects TRBV7-6 to TRBJ2-1, with D perhaps matching TRBD1 or TRBD2 (6 bases each). Germline CDR1 and CDR2: SGHVS and FNYEAQ. CDR3 size: 15 residues. V gave up 0 bases and J gave up 4 bases, with 10 bases separating them. The CDR3 nucleotides are TGTGCCAGCAGCTTAGCGGGGGGCAATTACAATGAGCAGTTCTTC. Encoded protein: CASSLAGGNYNEQFF.

The V and J genes are TRBV11-1 and TRBJ2-1; 9 bases align to TRBD2. Trimming at V came to 5 bases and at J to 9 bases, leaving 8 bases not matched to a gene. The CDR3 runs to 14 residues. CDR1 and CDR2 from the germline V gene are SGHAT and FQDESV (reference sequence). CDR3: CASSSSGGLGEQFF. DNA of the CDR3: TGTGCCAGCAGCAGTAGCGGGGGCCTGGGTGAGCAGTTCTTC.

The chain combines TRBV5-4 with TRBJ1-1; 9 nucleotides match TRBD1. Trimming at V came to 6 bases and at J to 10 bases, leaving 19 bases not matched to a gene. The CDR3 is made up of 16 amino acids. Germline CDR1 reads SGHNT; CDR2 reads YYREEE (reference sequence). The CDR3 protein is CASTDGGGTGGVGAFF. Written as DNA, the CDR3 is TGTGCCAGCACCGATGGGGGGGGTACAGGGGGCGTAGGAGCTTTCTTT. Using reference TRBV5-4 and TRBJ1-1 for the parts outside the CDR3, the full variable domain is ETGVTQSPTHLIKTRGQQVTLRCSSQSGHNTVSWYQQALGQGPQFIFQYYREEENGRGNFPPRFSGLQFPNYSSELNVNALELDDSALYLCASTDGGGTGGVGAFFGQGTRLTVV.

The V gene is TRBV30, the J gene TRBJ1-5; 7 bases line up with TRBD1. The CDR3 extends over 12 amino acids. Germline CDR1 reads GTSNPN; CDR2 reads SVGIG (reference sequence). V lost 5 bases to trimming and J lost 7 bases; unmatched junction nucleotides: 5. The CDR3 bases are TGTGCCTGGGGGAGGGGGCTGCAGCCCCAGCATTTT. Amino acid sequence: CAWGRGLQPQHF. Variable domain in full (rest from reference TRBV30 and TRBJ1-5): SQTIHQWPATLVQPVGSPLSLECTVEGTSNPNLYWYRQAAGRGLQLLFYSVGIGQISSEVPQNLSASRPQDRQFILSSKKLLLSDSGFYLCAWGRGLQPQHFGDGTRLSIL.

V usage is TRBV9 and J usage is TRBJ2-7, with D possibly TRBD1 on 6 matching bases. Trimming left V 3 bases short and J 2 bases short, with 12 bases between. The CDR3 totals 14 residues. The germline CDR1 and CDR2 sequences are SGDLS and YYNGEE. The CDR3 nucleotides read TGTGCCAGCAGCGCGAGGGGGACCGCCTACGAGCAGTACTTC. Translating gives CASSARGTAYEQYF.

This chain uses TRBV7-3 with TRBJ2-5, with unresolved D. V shed 1 base and J shed 5 bases, with 17 bases lying between them. This CDR3 has 16 amino acids. Germline lookup yields CDR1 SGHTA and CDR2 FQGTGA. CDR3 residues: CASSLRETTKEETQYF. The DNA for the CDR3 is TGTGCCAGCAGCTTAAGAGAAACTACCAAGGAGGAGACCCAGTACTTC.

The chain recombines TRBV27 with TRBJ2-7, with 7 bases fitting TRBD1. Germline V lookup: CDR1 MNHEY, CDR2 SMNVEV (reference sequence). This CDR3 region has 14 residues. V was pared by 3 bases and J by 5 bases, with 7 bases of the junction left unmatched. CDR3 residues: CASSLLGQGDEQYF. The CDR3 bases are TGTGCCAGCAGTTTGTTGGGGCAGGGGGACGAGCAGTACTTC.